This T cell receptor beta chain was sequenced during a study of T-cell reconstitution after alpha-beta-depleted transplantation in children. Study-level findings and limits: Some patients showed high day-60 TCRbeta diversity, which derived from surviving recipient T cells and thymic progenitors. Once a year had passed after transplant, T-cell counts and diversity came mostly from newly produced T cells. Several hundred graft clones that had expanded were reportedly the source of alpha-beta T cells about two months after transplant.

Concerning this clonotype itself: The antigen is undetermined.

Unique molecular identifiers were built into the TCRbeta library. TCRdb independently ran MiXCR on the PCR reads; one entry per CDR3 protein. The sample yields 600,000 to 700,000 distinct CDR3 sequences, over 10% seen once. This specimen consisted of PBMCs, obtained before TCRalphabeta/CD19-depleted stem cell transplant. The source of this sequence is a girl aged 2 to 9 with congenital amegakaryocytic thrombocytopenia, due to receive a stem cell transplant.

For the CDR3, the DNA is TGTGCCAGCAGTGTTGACTGGATCAATGAGCAGTTCTTC. Protein product: CASSVDWINEQFF. The rearrangement uses TRBV12-3 or TRBV12-4 and TRBJ2-1; no firm D call. The CDR3 runs to 13 residues. V dropped 5 bases and J dropped 6 bases, with 11 bases sitting between them.